The count of the clone carrying this TCR beta chain is one. Its antigen is undetermined. CDR3 length equals 16 residues. CDR1 and CDR2 (germline): SGDLS, YYNGEE. Trimming removed 4 bases at V and 5 bases at J, with 21 bases between. This sample was included in a study of cytomegalovirus exposure and HLA in healthy donors. Study-wide points: Later on, analysis showed that most CMV-associated TCR beta chains appeared to be HLA-restricted. TCR beta V- and J-gene trimming, according to a later analysis, was linked to a missense DCLRE1C variant.

The PCR had 60 Vbeta and 13 Jbeta primers. The table came from immunoSEQ multiplex PCR; TCRdb's copy has only in-frame clones and leaves some out. The sample lists about 170,000 clones; around 77% were seen once. As for the donors, each was a healthy bone marrow donor. Donors were nominally healthy when sampled, though unrecorded immune exposures were likely. This sequence was found in a female donor in good health and CMV-seronegative. The specimen was PBMCs. The genes are TRBV9 and TRBJ1-1, with TRBD1 as a possible D gene (5 bases). CDR3 nucleotide sequence: TGTGCCAGCAGCCCAACTGGAGGGACCTCTCGGACTGAAGCTTTCTTT. Protein sequence: CASSPTGGTSRTEAFF.